Sequencing of this TCR beta chain was carried out in a study of technical replicates of blood from a handful of donors. Sequencing was performed with immunoSEQ multiplex PCR; in TCRdb, only in-frame clones are kept and a portion is missing. The sample lists about 84,000 clones; 85% to 95% were seen once. Between the trimmed V and J ends, which lost 0 bases and 5 bases, there was a span of 9 bases. The CDR3 consists of 14 residues. Per the germline V gene, CDR1 is SGHRS and CDR2 is YFSETQ. The sequencing sample was made of T cells isolated from PBMCs. The chain recombines TRBV5-1 with TRBJ1-5, with D perhaps TRBD1 (6 bases). This TCR derives from a human donor in good health. The CDR3 DNA reads as TGCGCCAGCAGCTTGGATGGGGGCTATCAGCCCCAGCATTTT. Translating gives CASSLDGGYQPQHF.